Shown below are 29 T cell receptor beta chains from a single sample sequenced in a study of cytomegalovirus exposure and HLA in healthy donors. The PCR contained 60 Vbeta and 13 Jbeta primers. Measured with immunoSEQ multiplex PCR; TCRdb has only the in-frame clones, and not every one. The table shows 82,000 or so clones, with about 9.5% occurring only once. Sequenced sample: PBMCs. These TCRs come from a man aged 55 to 70 in good health and CMV-seropositive.

The chain employs TRBV4-2 and TRBJ1-2; no definite D call. The CDR3 contains 17 residues. V was pared by 4 bases and J by 6 bases, with 24 bases between. Per germline, CDR1 LGHNA and CDR2 YNFKEQ. CDR3 nucleotides: TGTGCCAGCAGCCTAAGTAGGATCGTGGAGGCGCAAAATGGCTACACCTTC. Encoded protein: CASSLSRIVEAQNGYTF.

This clone turned up a few times. The same CDR3 can be traced to other DNA sequences in this sample. The rearrangement uses TRBV19 and TRBJ1-5, with D perhaps matching TRBD1 (6 bases). The CDR3 sequence is 16 residues long. V lost 7 bases, J lost 5 bases, and 21 bases lay in between. CDR1 is LNHDA, CDR2 SQIVND, per germline (reference sequence). The CDR3 DNA is TGTGCCAGTAACCGACGGGGGGCCGGAGGGGATCAGCCCCAGCATTTT. Translated, it gives CASNRRGAGGDQPQHF.

This clone was recorded a few times. This sequence joins TRBV6-5 and TRBJ2-7, with TRBD2 as a possible D gene (7 bases). V lost 0 bases to trimming and J lost 4 bases, with 16 bases between them. Germline V CDR1 and CDR2: MNHEY, SVGAGI. The CDR3 totals 16 residues. CDR3: CASSYSRGGGPYEQYF. CDR3 nucleotide sequence: TGTGCCAGCAGTTACTCGAGAGGGGGAGGGCCGTACGAGCAGTACTTC.

This clone showed up just a few times. This sequence joins TRBV6-1 and TRBJ2-2; 8 positions agree with TRBD1. CDR1 is MNHNS, CDR2 SASEGT, per germline. With V trimmed by 3 bases and J by 2 bases, 8 bases remained unmatched. This CDR3 has 17 residues. In DNA, the CDR3 is TGTGCCAGCAGTGATCCGGGACAGGTTCTTAACACCGGGGAGCTGTTTTTT. Residues: CASSDPGQVLNTGELFF.

Only a few counts were recorded for this clone. This sequence joins TRBV5-4 and TRBJ1-2; a weak D match, TRBD1 (6 bases). The CDR3 contains 12 residues. Trimming shortened V by 4 bases and J by 5 bases, and 9 bases separated the two germline ends. CDR1 SGHNT and CDR2 YYREEE come from the germline V gene (reference sequence). CDR3 region: CASSPTGYGYTF. The CDR3 DNA reads as TGTGCCAGCAGCCCGACAGGTTATGGCTACACCTTC.

J is TRBJ2-7 and V is TRBV7-9, with D perhaps TRBD2 (7 bases). Trimming left V 5 bases short and J 2 bases short, with 10 bases between. This CDR3 is built from 13 residues. Germline CDR1 reads SEHNR; CDR2 reads FQNEAQ (reference sequence). In nucleotides, the CDR3 is TGTGCCAGCAGCCCCGGGGGGCCCTACGAGCAGTACTTC. Protein sequence: CASSPGGPYEQYF.

This clone was counted a few times. V gene TRBV9 combines with J gene TRBJ1-4; tentative D call: TRBD1 (5 bases). Trimming cost V 0 bases and J 4 bases, with 13 bases left between them. The germline gives CDR1 SGDLS, CDR2 YYNGEE. CDR3 size: 16 residues. CDR3 bases: TGTGCCAGCAGCGTAGCTTCCCAGGGAGGTAATGAAAAACTGTTTTTT. Its protein product is CASSVASQGGNEKLFF.

The chain employs TRBV11-2 and TRBJ2-3, with D possibly being TRBD1 (5 bases). The CDR3 covers 14 residues. Germline V CDR1 and CDR2: SGHAT, FQNNGV. V shed 8 bases and J shed 1 base, with 13 bases lying between them. DNA for the CDR3: TGTGCCAGCTCCAGGGCTTCTCGCACAGATACGCAGTATTTT. This translates into CASSRASRTDTQYF.

This clone was seen a few times. The chain employs TRBV29-1 and TRBJ2-7; 12 bases are a match to TRBD2. Trimming removed 5 bases from V and 2 bases from J; junction bases left unmatched: 7. This CDR3 region has 15 residues. CDR1 SQVTM and CDR2 ANQGSEA come from the germline V gene. The CDR3 DNA reads TGCAGCGTTCAGATGACTAGCGGGAGCCCCTACGAGCAGTACTTC. Its translation: CSVQMTSGSPYEQYF.

This clone was observed a few times. Other DNA sequences from this sample encode an identical CDR3 as well. The DNA for the CDR3 is TGTGCCAGCAGTCCTGACAGGTCCCCTAGCAATCAGCCCCAGCATTTT. Residues: CASSPDRSPSNQPQHF. The chain carries TRBV28 and TRBJ1-5; possible D gene TRBD1, 6 bases. Trimming shortened V by 5 bases and J by 0 bases, and 14 bases separated the two germline ends. The CDR3 covers 16 residues. Germline CDR1 is MDHEN and CDR2 is SYDVKM.

The CDR3 DNA is TGTGCCAGCTCACCAGCCGGAGGCGCGAGCAATCAGCCCCAGCATTTT. This codes for CASSPAGGASNQPQHF. The chain couples TRBV18 to TRBJ1-5; D gene ambiguous. This CDR3 comprises 16 residues. V lost 2 bases and J 1 base, leaving 12 bases between the germline ends. CDR1 is KGHSH and CDR2 is LQKENI in the germline V gene.

In this sample, this clone turned up a few times. A junction boundary mismatches the germline segment, possibly from a read error. The J gene is TRBJ2-5, the V gene TRBV7-7, with 14 nucleotides matching TRBD2. The CDR3 is made up of 15 amino acids. The germline V gene encodes CDR1 SSHAT and CDR2 FNYEAQ (reference sequence). CDR3 bases: TGTGCTAGCAGCCTGACTAGCGGGGGGGAAGAGACCCAGTACTTC. It translates to CASSLTSGGEETQYF.

The chain combines TRBV7-6 with TRBJ2-1, with TRBD1 identical over 7 bases. Unmatched junction bases numbered 12, after V lost 5 bases and J lost 5 bases. CDR1 is SGHVS, CDR2 FNYEAQ, per germline. CDR3 size: 16 residues. The CDR3 DNA is TGTGCCAGCAGCCCGACTTCAGGGGGAGACCACAATGAGCAGTTCTTC. It codes for CASSPTSGGDHNEQFF.

This chain uses TRBV7-8 with TRBJ2-1, with 8 bases identical to TRBD2. The CDR3 consists of 16 residues. Germline assignment: CDR1 SGHVS and CDR2 FQNEAQ. The trim removed 1 base at V and 5 bases at J, leaving 7 bases unmatched. The CDR3 reads CASSLVLGLANNEQFF. CDR3 nucleotide sequence: TGTGCCAGCAGCTTAGTCTTAGGACTAGCAAACAATGAGCAGTTCTTC.

The rearrangement joins TRBV28 to TRBJ1-3, with TRBD1 matching over 8 bases. CDR3 length equals 16 residues. The ends lost 6 bases at V and 0 bases at J; junction bases unmatched: 7. Germline CDR1 MDHEN, CDR2 SYDVKM. The CDR3 coding sequence is TGTGCCAGCAGCCCGACAGGGGTTAGCTCTGGAAACACCATATATTTT. This gives the protein CASSPTGVSSGNTIYF.

The chain combines TRBV9 with TRBJ1-4, with D tentatively TRBD1 (5 bases). Germline CDR1 and CDR2: SGDLS and YYNGEE. The CDR3 extends over 16 amino acids. Trimming removed 3 bases from V and 7 bases from J, with 19 bases in between. The CDR3 loop is CASSARGEGNGEKLFF. As DNA, the CDR3 is TGTGCCAGCAGCGCCCGGGGGGAGGGGAACGGTGAAAAACTGTTTTTT.

The chain joins TRBV30 to TRBJ2-7, with a possible D match to TRBD2 (6 bases). This CDR3 has 12 amino acids. Trimming removed 1 base from V and 3 bases from J, with 7 bases in between. Germline assignment: CDR1 GTSNPN and CDR2 SVGIG (reference sequence). The CDR3 nucleotides read TGTGCCTGGAGTGACGGGGGCTACGAGCAGTACTTC. It translates to CAWSDGGYEQYF.

There are a few counts of this clone. The CDR3 protein is CASSERTSGLNIQYF. The DNA of the CDR3 is TGTGCCAGCAGTGAAAGAACTAGCGGATTAAACATTCAGTACTTC. The chain has TRBV6-1 and TRBJ2-4; TRBD2 matches 8 bases. Germline V gene lookup returns CDR1 MNHNS and CDR2 SASEGT. The CDR3 has 15 amino acids. Trimming cost V 2 bases and J 6 bases; bases outside gene matches: 6.

This chain links TRBV7-2 with TRBJ2-1; tentatively, D is TRBD2 (5 bases). Germline CDR1 reads SGHTA; CDR2 reads FQGNSA. Trimming pared 3 bases from V and 6 bases from J, leaving 6 bases between. The CDR3 sequence is 12 residues long. For the CDR3, the DNA is TGTGCCAGCAGCTTCCGGGGCAATGAGCAGTTCTTC. Its protein product is CASSFRGNEQFF. The whole variable domain, filled in from reference TRBV7-2 and TRBJ2-1, reads GAGVSQSPSNKVTEKGKDVELRCDPISGHTALYWYRQSLGQGLEFLIYFQGNSAPDKSGLPSDRFSAERTGGSVSTLTIQRTQQEDSAVYLCASSFRGNEQFFGPGTRLTVL.

The V call is TRBV18, the J call TRBJ1-5; D perhaps matches TRBD1 (5 bases). The CDR3 is made up of 15 amino acids. V shed 1 base and J shed 1 base, with 8 bases lying between them. Per the germline V gene, CDR1 is KGHSH and CDR2 is LQKENI. Here the CDR3 DNA reads TGTGCCAGCTCACCACAGGGGAACAGCAATCAGCCCCAGCATTTT. Its translation is CASSPQGNSNQPQHF.

The genes are TRBV7-3 and TRBJ2-5; the D gene is possibly TRBD1 (7 bases). The CDR3 runs to 15 residues. Germline CDR1 and CDR2: SGHTA and FQGTGA. Trimming cost V 4 bases and J 5 bases, with 17 bases left between them. The CDR3 loop reads CASSSSGGGAETQYF. CDR3 coding DNA: TGTGCCAGCAGCTCCTCCGGAGGGGGCGCGGAGACCCAGTACTTC.

This clone was detected a few times. The chain employs TRBV9 and TRBJ2-2, with D unclear. Germline CDR1 and CDR2: SGDLS and YYNGEE. This CDR3 is built from 16 residues. V lost 0 bases and J lost 2, with 11 bases in between. CDR3 amino acids: CASSVAEQVNTGELFF. DNA for the CDR3: TGTGCCAGCAGCGTAGCTGAGCAGGTTAACACCGGGGAGCTGTTTTTT.

The CDR3 DNA reads as TGTGCCATCAGCGACGGACAAATGAACACTGAAGCTTTCTTT. It yields the protein CAISDGQMNTEAFF. The rearrangement uses TRBV10-3 and TRBJ1-1; D is perhaps TRBD1 (5 bases). V gave up 6 bases and J gave up 0 bases, with 11 bases separating them. The CDR3 has 14 residues. Germline CDR1 and CDR2: ENHRY and SYGVKD.

This clone showed up just a few times. The V and J genes are TRBV9 and TRBJ2-5; 8 bases fit TRBD2. The CDR3 runs 16 residues. The germline CDR1 and CDR2 sequences are SGDLS and YYNGEE. V was clipped by 2 bases and J by 2 bases; unmatched bases: 8. The CDR3 here is CASSVGTRGVQETQYF. The CDR3 nucleotides read TGTGCCAGCAGCGTTGGGACTAGAGGGGTTCAAGAGACCCAGTACTTC. Full variable domain (missing parts from reference TRBV9 and TRBJ2-5): DSGVTQTPKHLITATGQRVTLRCSPRSGDLSVYWYQQSLDQGLQFLIQYYNGEERAKGNILERFSAQQFPDLHSELNLSSLELGDSALYFCASSVGTRGVQETQYFGPGTRLLVL.

This clone has more than one count but fewer than ten. The V gene is TRBV15, the J gene TRBJ2-7; possibly TRBD1 for D (6 bases). CDR1 is LNHNV and CDR2 is YYDKDF in the germline V gene (reference sequence). The germline V and J ends were trimmed by 1 base and 3 bases, with 13 bases remaining between them. CDR3 length equals 15 residues. The CDR3 DNA reads TGTGCCACCAGCAGAGGTTCCGGGACACTCTACGAGCAGTACTTC. Translation gives CATSRGSGTLYEQYF.

V usage is TRBV7-9 and J usage is TRBJ2-7, with 7 bases fitting TRBD2. CDR3 length: 17 amino acids. Germline V gene data show CDR1 as SEHNR and CDR2 as FQNEAQ (reference sequence). The ends lost 5 bases at V and 2 bases at J; junction bases unmatched: 15. CDR3 nucleotide sequence: TGTGCCAGCAGCCCACCGCTTGGGCGGGAGACCACCTACGAGCAGTACTTC. Its translation is CASSPPLGRETTYEQYF.

This clone was found a few times. The V gene is TRBV15, the J gene TRBJ1-6; TRBD1 agrees at 9 bases. This CDR3 spans 17 amino acids. The germline V gene has CDR1 LNHNV and CDR2 YYDKDF (reference sequence). Trimming cost V 0 bases and J 5 bases; bases outside gene matches: 5. Here the CDR3 DNA reads TGTGCCACCAGCAGAGACCTCCGGGACAGGGATAATTCACCCCTCCACTTT. Translating gives CATSRDLRDRDNSPLHF.

The chain couples TRBV6-1 to TRBJ2-5; 8 nucleotides align to TRBD2. CDR1 MNHNS and CDR2 SASEGT come from the germline V gene. The V gene end was trimmed by 2 bases and the J gene end by 5 bases; junction bases not matched to a gene: 13. This CDR3 has 17 amino acids. The CDR3 DNA reads TGTGCCAGCAGTGAATGGCTAGCGGGCCCCCGAAGGGAGACCCAGTACTTC. Protein sequence: CASSEWLAGPRRETQYF.

This clone has more than one count but fewer than ten. The genes are TRBV5-1 and TRBJ2-7; D is uncertain. The CDR3 consists of 13 residues. Deletions cut 1 base from V and 7 bases from J, with 12 bases between. Per germline, CDR1 SGHRS and CDR2 YFSETQ. The CDR3 region is CASSLSSALEQYF. The CDR3 DNA is TGCGCCAGCAGCTTGTCGTCCGCGTTGGAGCAGTACTTC.